Below, one T cell receptor (beta chain) is given with its context. Generated by immunoSEQ multiplex PCR, the TCRdb table keeps only in-frame clones and is missing some. This table has over 2,000 clones, 45% to 75% appearing once. The sample originates from a study of neoadjuvant anti-PD-1 for oral cavity cancer. Study in general: Nivolumab at 3 mg/kg was mostly given biweekly, three to four doses, pre-surgery.

Time point denoted: after neoadjuvant nivolumab, at surgical resection. Stage II-IVA oral cavity squamous cell carcinoma was new and untreated by systemic or radiation therapy. The germline gives CDR1 MGHRA, CDR2 YSYEKL. V dropped 8 bases and J dropped 0 bases, with 10 bases sitting between them. CDR3 size: 13 residues. The chain recombines TRBV4-1 with TRBJ1-2; D remains unclear. The sequenced sample was tumor tissue, obtained after nivolumab (anti-PD-1) treatment. The receptor's source is a person aged 35 to 85 with oral cavity squamous cell carcinoma. The CDR3 loop is CASRGQSNYGYTF. In DNA, the CDR3 is TGCGCCAGCCGAGGGCAGTCTAACTATGGCTACACCTTC.